The sequence of this TCR beta chain was determined in a study of CD8 T cells in ankylosing spondylitis. Using its own MiXCR run on the 5' RACE reads, TCRdb lists one record per CDR3 protein. The sample includes 800,000 to 900,000 distinct CDR3 sequences, 10% to 15% seen only once; the top ten take approximately 0.46%. Study observations and caveats: Matched synovial fluid from ankylosing spondylitis patients was reported to be enriched for disease-linked clones. Seemingly characteristic of ankylosing spondylitis blood was a TCR beta motif consisting of roughly 8 highly homologous variants. Prior work had noted some motif variants in reactive arthritis blood and synovial fluid.

This clonotype was seen only a few times. Its antigen is currently unknown. The germline gives CDR1 MDHEN, CDR2 SYDVKM. V shed 2 bases and J 8 bases; nucleotides not matched to a gene: 5. The CDR3 is made up of 14 amino acids. Sequences were obtained from blood, either unsorted or a sorted T cell fraction (not recorded which). The chain uses TRBV28 and TRBJ2-1; 8 bases align to TRBD2. The TCR was taken from a male donor with ankylosing spondylitis. CDR3 in DNA: TGTGCCAGCAGTTTACAGCGGGAGAGATATGAGCAGTTCTTC. Amino acids: CASSLQRERYEQFF.